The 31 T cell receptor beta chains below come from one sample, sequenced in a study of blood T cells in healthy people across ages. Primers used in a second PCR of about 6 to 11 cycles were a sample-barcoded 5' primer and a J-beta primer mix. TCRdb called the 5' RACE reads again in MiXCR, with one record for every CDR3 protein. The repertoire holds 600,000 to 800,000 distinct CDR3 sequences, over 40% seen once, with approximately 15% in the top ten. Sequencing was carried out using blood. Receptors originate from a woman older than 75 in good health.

The CDR3 region is CASSLGGAYQPQHF. The CDR3 nucleotides are TGTGCCAGCAGTTTAGGGGGTGCGTATCAGCCCCAGCATTTT. The chain employs TRBV12-3 or TRBV12-4 and TRBJ1-5; D is uncertain. V was trimmed by 1 base and J by 5 bases, leaving 9 bases between them. CDR3 size: 14 residues.

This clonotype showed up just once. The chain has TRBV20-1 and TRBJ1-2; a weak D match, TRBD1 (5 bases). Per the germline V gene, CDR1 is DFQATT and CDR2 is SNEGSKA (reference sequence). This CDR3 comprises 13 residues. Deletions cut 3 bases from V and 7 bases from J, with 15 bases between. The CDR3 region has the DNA TGCAGTGCTAGCTCCGGGGGGGTCTCTGGCTACACCTTC. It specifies CSASSGGVSGYTF.

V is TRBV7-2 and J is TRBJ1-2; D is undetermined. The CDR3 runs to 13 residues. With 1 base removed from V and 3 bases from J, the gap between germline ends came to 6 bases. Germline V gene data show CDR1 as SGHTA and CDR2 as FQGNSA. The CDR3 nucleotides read TGTGCCAGCAGCTTAGAGTTGTACTATGGCTACACCTTC. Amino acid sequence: CASSLELYYGYTF.

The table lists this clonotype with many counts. This CDR3 reads CASSLQGISPNYGYTF. The CDR3 coding sequence is TGTGCCAGCAGCTTACAGGGTATTTCTCCTAACTATGGCTACACCTTC. V usage is TRBV7-2 and J usage is TRBJ1-2; possible D gene TRBD1, 5 bases. V dropped 2 bases and J dropped 0 bases, with 13 bases sitting between them. The CDR3 covers 16 residues. The germline V gene encodes CDR1 SGHTA and CDR2 FQGNSA. Variable domain in full (rest from reference TRBV7-2 and TRBJ1-2): GAGVSQSPSNKVTEKGKDVELRCDPISGHTALYWYRQSLGQGLEFLIYFQGNSAPDKSGLPSDRFSAERTGGSVSTLTIQRTQQEDSAVYLCASSLQGISPNYGYTFGSGTRLTVV.

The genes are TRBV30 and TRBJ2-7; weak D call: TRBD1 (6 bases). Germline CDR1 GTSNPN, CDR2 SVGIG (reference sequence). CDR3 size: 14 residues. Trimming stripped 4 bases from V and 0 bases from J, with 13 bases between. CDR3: CAWNTGIRSYEQYF. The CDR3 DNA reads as TGTGCCTGGAACACAGGGATCCGCTCCTACGAGCAGTACTTC.

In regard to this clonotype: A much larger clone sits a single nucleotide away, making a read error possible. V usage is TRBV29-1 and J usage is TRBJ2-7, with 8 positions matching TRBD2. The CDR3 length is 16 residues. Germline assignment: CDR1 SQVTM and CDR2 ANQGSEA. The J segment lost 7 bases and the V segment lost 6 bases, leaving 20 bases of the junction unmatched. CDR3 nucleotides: TGCAGCGTCCATGGGGGTAGCGGGACTCCCTACAATGAGCAGTACTTC. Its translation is CSVHGGSGTPYNEQYF.

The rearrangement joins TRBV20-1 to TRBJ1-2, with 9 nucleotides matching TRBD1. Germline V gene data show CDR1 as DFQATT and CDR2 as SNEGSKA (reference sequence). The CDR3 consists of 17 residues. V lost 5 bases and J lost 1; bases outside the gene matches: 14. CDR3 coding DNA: TGCAGTGCTCCTCTCCTTAGACAGGGGGGTATTAACTATGGCTACACCTTC. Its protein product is CSAPLLRQGGINYGYTF.

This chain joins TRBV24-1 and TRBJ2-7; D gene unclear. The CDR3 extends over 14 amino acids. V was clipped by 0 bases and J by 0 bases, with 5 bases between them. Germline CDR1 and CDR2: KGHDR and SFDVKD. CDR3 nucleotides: TGTGCCACCAGTGATTTGCACGCCTCCTACGAGCAGTACTTC. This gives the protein CATSDLHASYEQYF.

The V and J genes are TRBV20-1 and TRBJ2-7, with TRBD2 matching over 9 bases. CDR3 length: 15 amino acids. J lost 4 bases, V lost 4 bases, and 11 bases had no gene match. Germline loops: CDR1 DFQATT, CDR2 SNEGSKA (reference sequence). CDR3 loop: CSAIGSSGNNYEQYF. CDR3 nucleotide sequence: TGCAGTGCTATCGGGTCTAGCGGGAATAATTACGAGCAGTACTTC.

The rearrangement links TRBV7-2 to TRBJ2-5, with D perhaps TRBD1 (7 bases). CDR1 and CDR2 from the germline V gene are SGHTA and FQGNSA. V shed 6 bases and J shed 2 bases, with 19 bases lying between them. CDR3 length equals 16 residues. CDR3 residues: CASRPMKTGTQETQYF. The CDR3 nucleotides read TGTGCCAGCAGGCCAATGAAGACAGGGACTCAAGAGACCCAGTACTTC.

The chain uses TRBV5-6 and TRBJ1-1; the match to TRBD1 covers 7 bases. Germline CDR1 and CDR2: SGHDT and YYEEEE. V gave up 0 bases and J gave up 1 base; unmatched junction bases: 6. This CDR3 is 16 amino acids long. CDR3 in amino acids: CASSLALAGGNTEAFF. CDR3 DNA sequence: TGTGCCAGCAGCTTGGCCTTGGCAGGGGGGAACACTGAAGCTTTCTTT.

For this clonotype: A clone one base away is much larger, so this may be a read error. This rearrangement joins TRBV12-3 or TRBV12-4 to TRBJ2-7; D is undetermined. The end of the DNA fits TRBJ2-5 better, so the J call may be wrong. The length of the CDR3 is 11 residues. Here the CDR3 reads CAGSLTATQYF. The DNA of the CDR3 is TGTGCCGGCAGTTTAACGGCGACCCAGTACTTC.

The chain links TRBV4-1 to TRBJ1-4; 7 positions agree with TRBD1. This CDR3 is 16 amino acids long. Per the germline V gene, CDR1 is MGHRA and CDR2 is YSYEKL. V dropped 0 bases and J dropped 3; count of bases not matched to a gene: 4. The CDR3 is CASSQDSGTANEKLFF. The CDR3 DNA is TGCGCCAGCAGCCAAGACTCCGGGACAGCTAATGAAAAACTGTTTTTT.

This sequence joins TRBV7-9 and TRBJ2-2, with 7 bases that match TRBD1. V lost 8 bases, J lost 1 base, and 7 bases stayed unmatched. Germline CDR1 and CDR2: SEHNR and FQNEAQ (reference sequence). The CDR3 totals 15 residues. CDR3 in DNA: TGTGCCAGCGCAAGCAACAGGGGGAACACCGGGGAGCTGTTTTTT. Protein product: CASASNRGNTGELFF.

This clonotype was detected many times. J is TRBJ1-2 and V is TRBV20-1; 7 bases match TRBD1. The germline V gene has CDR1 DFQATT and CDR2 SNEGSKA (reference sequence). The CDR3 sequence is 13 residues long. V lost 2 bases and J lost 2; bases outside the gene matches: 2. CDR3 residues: CSARQGENYGYTF. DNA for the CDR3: TGCAGTGCTAGACAGGGGGAGAACTATGGCTACACCTTC.

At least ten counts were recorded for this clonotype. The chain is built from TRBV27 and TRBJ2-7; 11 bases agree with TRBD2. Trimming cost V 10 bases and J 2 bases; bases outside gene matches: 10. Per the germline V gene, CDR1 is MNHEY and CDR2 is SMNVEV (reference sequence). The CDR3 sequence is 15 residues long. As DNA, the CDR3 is TGTGCCACGACAGAGGAGACTAGCGGGACCTACGAGCAGTACTTC. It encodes CATTEETSGTYEQYF.

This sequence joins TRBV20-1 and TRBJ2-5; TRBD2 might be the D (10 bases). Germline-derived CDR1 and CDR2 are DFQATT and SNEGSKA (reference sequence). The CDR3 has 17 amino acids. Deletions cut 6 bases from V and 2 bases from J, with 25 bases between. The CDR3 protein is CSAEGVAGGQGQETQYF. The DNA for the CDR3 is TGCAGTGCCGAGGGGGTAGCGGGGGGACAGGGACAAGAGACCCAGTACTTC.

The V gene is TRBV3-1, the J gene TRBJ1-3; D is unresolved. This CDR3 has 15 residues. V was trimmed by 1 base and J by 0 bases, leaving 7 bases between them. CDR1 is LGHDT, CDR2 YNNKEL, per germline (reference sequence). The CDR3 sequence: CASSQVDSSGNTIYF. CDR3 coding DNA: TGTGCCAGCAGCCAAGTGGACTCCTCTGGAAACACCATATATTTT.

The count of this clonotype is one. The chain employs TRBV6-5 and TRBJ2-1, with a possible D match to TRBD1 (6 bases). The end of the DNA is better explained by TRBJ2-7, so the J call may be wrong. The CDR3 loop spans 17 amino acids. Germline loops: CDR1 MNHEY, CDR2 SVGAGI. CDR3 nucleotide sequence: TGTGCCAGCAGTCACGGACAGAGGGTAAGCTCCTACAATGAGCAGTACTTC. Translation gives CASSHGQRVSSYNEQYF.

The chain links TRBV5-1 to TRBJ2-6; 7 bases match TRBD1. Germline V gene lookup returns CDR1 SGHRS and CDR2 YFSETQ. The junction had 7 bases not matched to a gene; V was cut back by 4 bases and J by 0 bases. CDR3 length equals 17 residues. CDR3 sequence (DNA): TGCGCCAGCAGCCCGTCGACAGGGTTCTCTGGGGCCAACGTCCTGACTTTC. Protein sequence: CASSPSTGFSGANVLTF. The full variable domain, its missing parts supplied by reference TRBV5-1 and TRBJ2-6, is KAGVTQTPRYLIKTRGQQVTLSCSPISGHRSVSWYQQTPGQGLQFLFEYFSETQRNKGNFPGRFSGRQFSNSRSEMNVSTLELGDSALYLCASSPSTGFSGANVLTFGAGSRLTVL.

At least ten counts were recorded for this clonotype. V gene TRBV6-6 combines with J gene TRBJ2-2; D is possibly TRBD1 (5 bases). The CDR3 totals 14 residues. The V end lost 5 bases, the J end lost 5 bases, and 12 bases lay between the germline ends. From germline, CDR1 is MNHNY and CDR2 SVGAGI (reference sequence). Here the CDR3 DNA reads TGTGCCAGCAGTCCCCTAGGGGTTACCGGGGAGCTGTTTTTT. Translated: CASSPLGVTGELFF.

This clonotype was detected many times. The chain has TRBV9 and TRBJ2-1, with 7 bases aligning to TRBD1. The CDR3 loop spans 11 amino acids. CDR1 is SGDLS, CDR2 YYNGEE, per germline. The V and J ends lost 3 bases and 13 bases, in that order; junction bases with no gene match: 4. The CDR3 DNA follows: TGTGCCAGCAGCGCGACAGGGCCCCAGTTCTTC. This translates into CASSATGPQFF.

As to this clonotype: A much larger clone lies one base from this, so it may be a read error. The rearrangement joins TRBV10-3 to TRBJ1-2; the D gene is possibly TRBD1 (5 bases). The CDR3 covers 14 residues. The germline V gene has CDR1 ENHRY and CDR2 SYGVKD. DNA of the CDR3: TGTGCCACCAGTGAGTCGAGACAGCCCTATGGCTACACCTTC. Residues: CATSESRQPYGYTF.

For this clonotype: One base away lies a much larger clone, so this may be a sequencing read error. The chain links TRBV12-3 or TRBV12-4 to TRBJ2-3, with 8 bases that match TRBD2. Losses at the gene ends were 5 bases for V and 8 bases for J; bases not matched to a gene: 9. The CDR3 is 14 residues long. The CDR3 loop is CASSASNRGGTQYF. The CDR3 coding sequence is TGTGCCAGCAGTGCATCTAATCGGGGGGGTACGCAGTATTTT.

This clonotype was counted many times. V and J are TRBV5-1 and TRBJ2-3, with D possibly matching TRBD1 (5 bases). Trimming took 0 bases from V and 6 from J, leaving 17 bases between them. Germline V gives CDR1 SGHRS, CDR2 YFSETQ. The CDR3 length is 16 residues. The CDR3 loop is CASSLGQTRSRDTQYF. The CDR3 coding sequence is TGCGCCAGCAGCTTGGGACAGACCCGCAGTCGGGATACGCAGTATTTT.

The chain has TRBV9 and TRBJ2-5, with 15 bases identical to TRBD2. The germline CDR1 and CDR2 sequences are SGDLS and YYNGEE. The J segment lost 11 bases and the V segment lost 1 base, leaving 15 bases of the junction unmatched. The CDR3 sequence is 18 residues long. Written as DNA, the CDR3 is TGTGCCAGCAGCGTACGGACTAGCGGGAGGGCTTCCCACAATGAGCAGTACTTC. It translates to CASSVRTSGRASHNEQYF.

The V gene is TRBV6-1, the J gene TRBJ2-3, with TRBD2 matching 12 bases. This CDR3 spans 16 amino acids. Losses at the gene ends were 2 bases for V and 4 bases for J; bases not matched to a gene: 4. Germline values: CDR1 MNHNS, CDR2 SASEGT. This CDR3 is CASSESLAGGSDTQYF. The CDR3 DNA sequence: TGTGCCAGCAGTGAATCACTAGCGGGGGGATCAGATACGCAGTATTTT.

The DNA of the CDR3 is TGTGCCAGCAGCCAAGGAAGACTGAATGAGCAGTTCTTC. This sequence encodes CASSQGRLNEQFF. This rearrangement joins TRBV14 to TRBJ2-1, with D hard to call. This CDR3 is built from 13 residues. V was clipped by 1 base and J by 7 bases, with 8 bases between them. Germline V gene sequence: CDR1 SGHDN, CDR2 FVKESK.

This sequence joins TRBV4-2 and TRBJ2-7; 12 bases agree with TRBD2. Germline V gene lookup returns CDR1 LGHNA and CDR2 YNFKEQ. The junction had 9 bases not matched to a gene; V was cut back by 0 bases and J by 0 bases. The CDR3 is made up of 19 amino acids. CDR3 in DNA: TGTGCCAGCAGCCAAGACGGGACTAGCGGGTATAGCATCTCCTACGAGCAGTACTTC. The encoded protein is CASSQDGTSGYSISYEQYF.

CDR3 loop: CACQASAGYNEQYF. The CDR3 coding sequence is TGTGCCTGTCAGGCCTCGGCGGGGTACAATGAGCAGTACTTC. The rearrangement uses TRBV7-2 and TRBJ2-5; the D gene is possibly TRBD2 (6 bases). Trimming took 11 bases from V and 11 from J, leaving 27 bases between them. Germline-derived CDR1 and CDR2 are SGHTA and FQGNSA. The CDR3 runs to 14 residues.

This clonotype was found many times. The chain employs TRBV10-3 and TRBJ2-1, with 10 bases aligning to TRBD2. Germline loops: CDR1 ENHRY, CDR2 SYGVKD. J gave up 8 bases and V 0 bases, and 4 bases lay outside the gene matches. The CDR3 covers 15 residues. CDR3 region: CAISESSGRADEQFF. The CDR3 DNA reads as TGTGCCATCAGTGAGTCGAGCGGGAGGGCCGATGAGCAGTTCTTC.